The source of this TCR beta chain is a study of cytomegalovirus exposure and HLA in healthy donors. Study in general: A subsequent analysis reported that the roughly 120 validation repertoires were produced on the same platform that had also been used for the 600 to 700 first-cohort repertoires. Findings of the study overall: Later, an analysis found that TCR clusters from the first cohort tended to co-occur in the 110 or so validation repertoires.

Measured with immunoSEQ multiplex PCR; TCRdb has only the in-frame clones, and not every one. This table holds more than 250,000 clones, about nine tenths found once. On this clone: The target antigen is unknown.

The sequenced sample consisted of PBMCs. The source of this sequence is a woman aged 30 to 39 in good health and CMV-seropositive.

CDR3 bases: TGTGCCAGCAGTGAATATGGGGGACTCATGAACACTGAAGCTTTCTTT. This translates into CASSEYGGLMNTEAFF. This chain links TRBV25-1 with TRBJ1-1; tentatively, D is TRBD1 (5 bases). The ends were cut back, 0 bases at V and 0 bases at J, with 11 bases in the middle. Germline CDR1 and CDR2: MGHDK and SYGVNS. The CDR3 totals 16 residues.